The following is a TCR beta chain sequence with its context. The repertoire was sequenced with immunoSEQ multiplex PCR; TCRdb's copy has only in-frame clones and lacks some. This sample yields approximately 44,000 clones, of which more than 90% are seen a single time; 6% to 7% belongs to the top ten. This sample is drawn from a study of T cell changes during pregnancy in multiple sclerosis. Germline CDR1 reads MDHEN; CDR2 reads SYDVKM. The CDR3 runs to 15 residues. V lost 5 bases to trimming and J lost 10 bases; unmatched junction nucleotides: 11. This sequence joins TRBV28 and TRBJ1-2, with TRBD1 identical over 12 bases. This TCR was recovered from a female donor with multiple sclerosis, enrolled in a pregnancy study. This specimen was CD8+ T cells from peripheral blood mononuclear cells, taken in the third trimester of pregnancy. CDR3 nucleotide sequence: TGTGCCAGCAGTATGGGACAGGGGGCCACCCTAGACTACACCTTC. Translation gives CASSMGQGATLDYTF.